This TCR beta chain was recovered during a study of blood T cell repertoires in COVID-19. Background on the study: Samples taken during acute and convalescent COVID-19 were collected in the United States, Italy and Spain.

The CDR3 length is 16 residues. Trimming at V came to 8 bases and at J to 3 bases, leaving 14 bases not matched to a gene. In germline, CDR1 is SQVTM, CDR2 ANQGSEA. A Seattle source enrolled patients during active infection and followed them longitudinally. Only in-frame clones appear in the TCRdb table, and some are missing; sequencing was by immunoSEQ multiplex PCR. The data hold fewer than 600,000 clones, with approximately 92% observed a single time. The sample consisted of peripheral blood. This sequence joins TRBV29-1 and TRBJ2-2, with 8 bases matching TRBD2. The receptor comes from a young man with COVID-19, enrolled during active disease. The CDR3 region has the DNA TGCAGCACCGATGGGGGGCTAGCGGGCTACACCGGGGAGCTGTTTTTT. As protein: CSTDGGLAGYTGELFF.